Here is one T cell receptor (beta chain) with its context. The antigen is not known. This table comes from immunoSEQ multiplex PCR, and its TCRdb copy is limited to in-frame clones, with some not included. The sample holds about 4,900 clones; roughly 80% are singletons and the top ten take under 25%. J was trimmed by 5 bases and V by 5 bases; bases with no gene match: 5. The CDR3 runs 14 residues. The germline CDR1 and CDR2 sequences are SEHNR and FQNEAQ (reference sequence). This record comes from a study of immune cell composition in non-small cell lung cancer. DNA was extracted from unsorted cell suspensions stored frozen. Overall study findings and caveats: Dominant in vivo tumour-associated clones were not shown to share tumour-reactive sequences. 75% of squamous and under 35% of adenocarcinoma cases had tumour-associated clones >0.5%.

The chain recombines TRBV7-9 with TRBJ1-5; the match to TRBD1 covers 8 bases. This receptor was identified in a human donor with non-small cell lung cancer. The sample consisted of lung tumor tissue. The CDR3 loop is CASSPDRGDQPQHF. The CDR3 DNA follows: TGTGCCAGCAGCCCCGACAGGGGCGATCAGCCCCAGCATTTT.